The entry that follows covers one T cell receptor (beta chain) sequence. The sample's time point: time of PML onset. PML in natalizumab-treated patients developed after between 16 and 56 months of natalizumab therapy. All PML patients were female, and all patients had earlier interferon beta. This entry is derived from a study of multiple sclerosis patients with progressive multifocal leukoencephalopathy. Germline V gene sequence: CDR1 SGHRS, CDR2 YFSETQ. The CDR3 runs to 15 residues. V lost 5 bases to trimming and J lost 1 base; unmatched junction nucleotides: 7. The protocol was immunoSEQ multiplex PCR, while the TCRdb copy is restricted to in-frame clones and leaves out a portion. The table has tens of thousands of clones, 75% to 90% seen once.

The clonotype comes from a woman aged 25 to 39 with progressive multifocal leukoencephalopathy. The chain carries TRBV5-1 and TRBJ2-5; 8 bases align to TRBD2. This material consisted of PBMCs, taken from a patient treated with natalizumab. The CDR3 sequence is CASRLRAGVQETQYF. The CDR3 coding sequence is TGCGCCAGCAGATTAAGAGCGGGAGTCCAAGAGACCCAGTACTTC.